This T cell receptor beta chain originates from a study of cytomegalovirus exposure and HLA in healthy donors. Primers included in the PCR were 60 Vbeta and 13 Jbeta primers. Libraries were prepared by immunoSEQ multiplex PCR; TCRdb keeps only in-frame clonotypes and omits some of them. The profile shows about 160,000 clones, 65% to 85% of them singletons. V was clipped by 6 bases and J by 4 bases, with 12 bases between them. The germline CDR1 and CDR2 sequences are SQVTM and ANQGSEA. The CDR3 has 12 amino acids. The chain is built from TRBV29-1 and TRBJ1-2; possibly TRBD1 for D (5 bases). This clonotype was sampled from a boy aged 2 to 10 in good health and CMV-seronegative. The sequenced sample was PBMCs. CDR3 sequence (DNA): TGCAGCGTCTACCAGGGTCCCTATGGCTACACCTTC. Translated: CSVYQGPYGYTF.